This T cell receptor (beta chain) was obtained from a study of spatial heterogeneity in lung cancer. TCRdb re-called the 5' RACE reads with MiXCR, one entry per CDR3 protein. This sample carries around 8,000 distinct CDR3 sequences, under 8.5% of them seen once, and the ten largest clones take more than 4%. Time point: sample taken at primary tumor resection. No cells were sorted before sequencing. The whole RNA sequenced was extracted from tumor, nontumor lung or frozen PBMC. Study-wide results and limits: Tumor mutation counts were tracked by expanded intratumoral alpha and beta TCR counts. When ubiquitous and regional expanded TCRs were counted, their numbers tracked ubiquitous and regional nonsynonymous mutations, respectively. Alpha chain coverage of tumor T cells was estimated at roughly 6.9%, and beta chain coverage at approximately 13%.

CDR1 and CDR2 from the germline V gene are SNHLY and FYNNEI. CDR3 length: 14 residues. Trimming cost V 5 bases and J 4 bases, with 12 bases left between them. Remarks on this clonotype: Its target is not known. This beta chain is an off-target read within a library intended for alpha chains, so its frequency means little.

This sequence joins TRBV2 and TRBJ1-3, with D perhaps matching TRBD1 (5 bases). The TCR sequence derives from a male donor with early-stage non-small cell lung cancer. Sequences were derived from lung tumor tissue, sampled at surgery. CDR3 in amino acids: CASSRDLSGNTIYF. DNA for the CDR3: TGTGCCAGCAGTCGGGACTTATCCGGAAACACCATATATTTT.